The rows below give T cell receptor beta chains drawn from one sample of a study of cytomegalovirus exposure and HLA in healthy donors. The method was immunoSEQ multiplex PCR; TCRdb's version includes in-frame clones alone and lacks a portion of them. The sample comprises almost 200,000 clones, around 80% of which are singletons, and 3.5% to 5% rests with the top ten. Source material: PBMCs. All receptors derive from a woman between 25 and 40 years old in good health and CMV-seropositive. Each CDR3 is given without its conserved first and last residue. Not every row has a clone size; where given, it reads once, few, many or a size class.

v_gene: TRBV11-2
abundance: .
CDR3aa: ASSPGQGAYEQY

v_gene: TRBV6-5
abundance: .
CDR3aa: ASRQRTGRNTEAF

v_gene: TRBV2
abundance: .
CDR3aa: ASSVSVNQPQH

v_gene: TRBV18
abundance: .
CDR3aa: ASSRLDYGYT

v_gene: TRBV4-3
abundance: .
CDR3aa: ASSQAPGTAPGAF

v_gene: TRBV10-3
abundance: .
CDR3aa: AISGTASTGELF

v_gene: TRBV4-2
abundance: .
CDR3aa: ASSQALSGSARGDEQF

v_gene: TRBV18
abundance: .
CDR3aa: ASSPMTGRYTEAF

v_gene: TRBV10-3
abundance: .
CDR3aa: AISEPNPLGGFVDTQY

v_gene: TRBV11-2
abundance: once
CDR3aa: ASSLGGSTNEKLF

v_gene: TRBV6-5
abundance: few
CDR3aa: ASSSLSNEKLF

v_gene: TRBV19
abundance: few
CDR3aa: ASSRSGIVFYGYT

v_gene: TRBV5-1
abundance: .
CDR3aa: ASSTTGNTEAF

v_gene: TRBV4-1
abundance: .
CDR3aa: ASSSGSYNEQF

v_gene: TRBV4-3
abundance: few
CDR3aa: ASSRDRGTEQY

v_gene: TRBV6-5
abundance: .
CDR3aa: ASSLSLTGHHYT

v_gene: TRBV6-5
abundance: once
CDR3aa: ASKGLAGETYEQY

v_gene: TRBV6-5
abundance: .
CDR3aa: ASSLTGIQETQY

v_gene: TRBV7-6
abundance: .
CDR3aa: ASSLHRANTGELF

v_gene: TRBV5-6
abundance: .
CDR3aa: ASSPGDKTVSYEQY

v_gene: TRBV27
abundance: .
CDR3aa: ASSLGQRRIAGELF